One and the same sample provided the 11 T cell receptor beta chains below, sequenced in a study of blood T cell repertoires in COVID-19. Sequencing was performed with immunoSEQ multiplex PCR; in TCRdb, only in-frame clones are kept and a portion is missing. The data show just over 300,000 clones, around 91% seen once. The sequencing input was PBMCs or T cells enriched from blood (not recorded which). These receptors were taken from a woman aged 40 to 50 who had recovered from COVID-19.

As DNA, the CDR3 is TGCGCCAGCAGCTTGGGAGGAAGGAGGCAATATGGCTACACCTTC. This encodes CASSLGGRRQYGYTF. The rearrangement uses TRBV5-1 and TRBJ1-2, with D uncertain. CDR3 length: 15 amino acids. V was trimmed by 0 bases and J by 5 bases, leaving 14 bases between them. CDR1 is SGHRS, CDR2 YFSETQ, per germline.

This chain uses TRBV27 with TRBJ2-1; TRBD2 aligns across 8 bases. Germline-derived CDR1 and CDR2 are MNHEY and SMNVEV (reference sequence). The junction had 8 bases not matched to a gene; V was cut back by 6 bases and J by 1 base. CDR3 length: 16 amino acids. This CDR3 is CASRNERETSYNEQFF. CDR3 DNA: TGTGCCAGCAGAAACGAGCGGGAGACGTCCTACAATGAGCAGTTCTTC.

The chain combines TRBV6-5 with TRBJ1-6; 8 positions match TRBD1. V gave up 0 bases and J gave up 11 bases; unmatched junction bases: 9. Germline V gene lookup returns CDR1 MNHEY and CDR2 SVGAGI. The CDR3 covers 16 residues. CDR3 bases: TGTGCCAGCAGTTACTCCCCGACAGGGGCAACCACACCCCTCCACTTT. Protein sequence: CASSYSPTGATTPLHF.

This clone has just a few counts. The chain employs TRBV6-5 and TRBJ2-2, with 10 bases lining up with TRBD2. The germline CDR1 and CDR2 sequences are MNHEY and SVGAGI. The CDR3 is made up of 16 amino acids. With 2 bases clipped from V and 8 bases from J, the junction kept 8 bases outside the gene matches. The CDR3 nucleotides are TGTGCCAGCAGTTACGGGCTAGCGGGAGCCGGGGGGGAGCTGTTTTTT. It is translated as CASSYGLAGAGGELFF.

The chain has TRBV6-2 or TRBV6-3 and TRBJ1-1; D unclear. The CDR3 spans 14 residues. Trimming removed 0 bases from V and 2 bases from J, with 7 bases in between. Germline CDR1 MNHEY, CDR2 SVGEGT. As DNA, the CDR3 is TGTGCCAGCAGTTACTCCCCGGGTAACACTGAAGCTTTCTTT. Protein product: CASSYSPGNTEAFF.

The V and J genes are TRBV7-2 and TRBJ2-3, with 9 positions matching TRBD2. The CDR3 loop spans 16 amino acids. The V gene end was trimmed by 4 bases and the J gene end by 2 bases; junction bases not matched to a gene: 7. Germline assignment: CDR1 SGHTA and CDR2 FQGNSA. The CDR3 coding sequence is TGTGCCAGCAGCTCCAGACTAGCGGAAAACACAGATACGCAGTATTTT. It translates to CASSSRLAENTDTQYF.

The CDR3 DNA sequence: TGTGCCACCACAGGGATGAACACTGAAGCTTTCTTT. It codes for CATTGMNTEAFF. The chain links TRBV24-1 to TRBJ1-1; TRBD1 is a possible D gene (5 bases). The CDR3 is 12 residues long. The V end lost 8 bases, the J end lost 0 bases, and 6 bases lay between the germline ends. Germline assignment: CDR1 KGHDR and CDR2 SFDVKD.

The chain is built from TRBV7-9 and TRBJ2-7, with TRBD2 matching 14 bases. Trimming took 5 bases from V and 5 from J; bases not matched to a gene: 8. The germline CDR1 and CDR2 sequences are SEHNR and FQNEAQ (reference sequence). The CDR3 totals 16 residues. The CDR3 is CASSRLGLAGEDEQYF. CDR3 DNA sequence: TGTGCCAGCAGCCGTCTGGGACTAGCGGGAGAGGACGAGCAGTACTTC.

The rearrangement joins TRBV18 to TRBJ1-2; D is ambiguous. Trimming pared 0 bases from V and 3 bases from J, leaving 11 bases between. Per the germline V gene, CDR1 is KGHSH and CDR2 is LQKENI. This CDR3 region has 15 residues. CDR3 sequence (DNA): TGTGCCAGCTCACCACCGAGCGGGAGACACTATGGCTACACCTTC. As protein: CASSPPSGRHYGYTF.

This chain joins TRBV7-3 and TRBJ2-1; TRBD1 is a possible D gene (6 bases). The CDR3 covers 14 residues. The V end was cut by 0 bases, the J end by 8 bases, with 11 bases between. Germline values: CDR1 SGHTA, CDR2 FQGTGA. CDR3 sequence reads: CASSLTGARDEQFF. As DNA, the CDR3 is TGTGCCAGCAGCTTAACGGGGGCCAGGGATGAGCAGTTCTTC.

This clone has only one observation. V gene TRBV29-1 combines with J gene TRBJ1-1; no definite D call. Trimming removed 6 bases at V and 4 bases at J, with 15 bases between. Per germline, CDR1 SQVTM and CDR2 ANQGSEA. The CDR3 is made up of 13 amino acids. The CDR3 spells CSVAQTMTTEAFF. The CDR3 DNA reads TGCAGCGTCGCACAGACAATGACCACTGAAGCTTTCTTT.